This T cell receptor (beta chain) appears in the sequencing data of a study of OX40 agonist ivuxolimab in advanced cancers. Only in-frame clones appear in the TCRdb table, and some are missing; sequencing was by immunoSEQ multiplex PCR. The data hold approximately 90,000 clones, with around 90% observed a single time. Germline lookup yields CDR1 SGHNT and CDR2 YYREEE (reference sequence). CDR3 length: 14 amino acids. V gave up 4 bases and J gave up 8 bases; unmatched junction bases: 9. On cycle 4 day 1 and cycle 7 day 1, as well as at baseline, blood was sampled. The chain is built from TRBV5-4 and TRBJ1-2; 9 nucleotides match TRBD1. The TCR sequence derives from an adult with an advanced solid tumor such as melanoma, head and neck, liver or kidney cancer. Source: CD4+ or CD8+ T cells sorted from blood, taken in a trial of the OX40 agonist ivuxolimab. Here the CDR3 DNA reads TGTGCCAGCAGCGGCGGACAGGGGTCTGGAGGCTACACCTTC. It specifies CASSGGQGSGGYTF.